This T cell receptor beta chain was observed in a study of post-analysis software for immune sequencing data. Across the whole study: Relapsing-remitting, secondary progressive and progressive-relapsing forms made up the multiple sclerosis disease courses.

Findings and caveats of the study: For normalized Chao1 diversity, multiple sclerosis patients scored significantly lower than controls did. Patients carried a handful of TRBV segments more frequently than controls did, and TRBV5-6, TRBV5-1 and TRBV20-1 were among them.

A note on this clonotype: The antigen remains unidentified.

Trimming took 5 bases from V and 5 from J; bases not matched to a gene: 5. The CDR3 totals 14 residues. The germline gives CDR1 MNHEY, CDR2 SVGAGI. Unique molecular identifiers had been added to the TCR beta cDNA libraries. Via MiXCR, TCRdb re-called the PCR reads, giving one row per CDR3 protein. The table records 820,000 or so distinct CDR3 sequences, approximately 53% of them present only once. The TCR originated in a girl aged 5 to 17 with multiple sclerosis. Sequencing was carried out using blood. The V and J genes are TRBV6-5 and TRBJ2-7; 11 bases are shared with TRBD2. For the CDR3, the DNA is TGTGCCAGCAGTATGACTAGCGGGAAAGACGAGCAGTACTTC. This translates into CASSMTSGKDEQYF.